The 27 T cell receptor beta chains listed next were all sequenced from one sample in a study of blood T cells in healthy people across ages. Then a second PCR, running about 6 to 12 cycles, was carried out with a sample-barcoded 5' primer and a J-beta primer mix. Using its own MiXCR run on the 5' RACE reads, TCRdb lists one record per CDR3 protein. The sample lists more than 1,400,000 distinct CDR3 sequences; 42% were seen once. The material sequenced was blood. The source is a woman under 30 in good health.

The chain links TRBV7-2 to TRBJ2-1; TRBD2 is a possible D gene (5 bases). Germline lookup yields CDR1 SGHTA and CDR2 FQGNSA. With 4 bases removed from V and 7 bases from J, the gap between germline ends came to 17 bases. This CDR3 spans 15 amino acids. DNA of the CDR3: TGTGCCAGCAGCTCCGCTGGGCTAGCTCTTAATGAGCAGTTCTTC. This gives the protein CASSSAGLALNEQFF.

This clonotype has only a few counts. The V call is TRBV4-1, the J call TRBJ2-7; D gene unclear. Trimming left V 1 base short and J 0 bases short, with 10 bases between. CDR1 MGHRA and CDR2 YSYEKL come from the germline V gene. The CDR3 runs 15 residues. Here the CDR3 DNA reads TGCGCCAGCAGCCAAGCGCAGGTGATCTCCTACGAGCAGTACTTC. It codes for CASSQAQVISYEQYF.

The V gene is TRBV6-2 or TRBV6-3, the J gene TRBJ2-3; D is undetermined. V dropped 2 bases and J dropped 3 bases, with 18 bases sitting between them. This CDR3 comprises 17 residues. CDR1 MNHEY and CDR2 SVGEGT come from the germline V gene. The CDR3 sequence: CASSYQNPGRRTDTQYF. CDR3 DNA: TGTGCCAGCAGTTACCAAAATCCTGGCAGGAGAACAGATACGCAGTATTTT.

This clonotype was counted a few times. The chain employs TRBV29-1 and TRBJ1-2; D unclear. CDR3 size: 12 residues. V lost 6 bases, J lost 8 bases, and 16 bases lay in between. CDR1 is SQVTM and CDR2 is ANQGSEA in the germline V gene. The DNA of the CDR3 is TGCAGCGTCTTACACGGTGGTGGGGGCTACACCTTC. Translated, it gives CSVLHGGGGYTF.

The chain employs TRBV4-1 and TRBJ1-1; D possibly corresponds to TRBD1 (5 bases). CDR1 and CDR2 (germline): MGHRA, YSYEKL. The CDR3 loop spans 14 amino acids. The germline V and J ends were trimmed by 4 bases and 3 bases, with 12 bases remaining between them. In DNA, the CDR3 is TGCGCCAGCAGCCTCGCCAGGGCAGACACTGAAGCTTTCTTT. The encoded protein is CASSLARADTEAFF.

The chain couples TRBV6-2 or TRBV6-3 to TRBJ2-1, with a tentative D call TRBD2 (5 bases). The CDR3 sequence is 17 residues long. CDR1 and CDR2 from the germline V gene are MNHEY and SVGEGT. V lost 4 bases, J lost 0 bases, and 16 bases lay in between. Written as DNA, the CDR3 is TGTGCCAGCAGTTTAACAAGCGGTCATTACTCCTACAATGAGCAGTTCTTC. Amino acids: CASSLTSGHYSYNEQFF.

CDR3 region: CASRPTAGALGDQYF. The CDR3 coding sequence is TGTGCCAGCAGACCAACCGCGGGGGCCCTCGGTGACCAGTACTTC. J is TRBJ2-7 and V is TRBV28, with D possibly TRBD2 on 7 matching bases. This CDR3 is 15 amino acids long. With 6 bases removed from V and 10 bases from J, the gap between germline ends came to 25 bases. Germline assignment: CDR1 MDHEN and CDR2 SYDVKM.

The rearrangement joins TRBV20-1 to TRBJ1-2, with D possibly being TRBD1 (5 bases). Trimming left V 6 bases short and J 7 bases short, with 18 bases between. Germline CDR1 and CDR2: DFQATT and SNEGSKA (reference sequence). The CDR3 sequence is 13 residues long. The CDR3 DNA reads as TGCAGTGCCGAGATGGGACGGGGGGGTGGCTACACCTTC. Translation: CSAEMGRGGGYTF.

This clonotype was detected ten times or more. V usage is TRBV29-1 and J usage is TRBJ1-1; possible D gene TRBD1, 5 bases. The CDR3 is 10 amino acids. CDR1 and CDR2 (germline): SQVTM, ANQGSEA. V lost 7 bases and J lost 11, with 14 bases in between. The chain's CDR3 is CSGGTQEAFF. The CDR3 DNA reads TGCAGCGGCGGGACCCAAGAGGCTTTCTTT.

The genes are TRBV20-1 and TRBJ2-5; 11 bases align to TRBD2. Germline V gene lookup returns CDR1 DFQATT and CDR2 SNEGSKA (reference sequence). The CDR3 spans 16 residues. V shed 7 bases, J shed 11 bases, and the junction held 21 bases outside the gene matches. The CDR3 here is CSGVPTSGGSVNEQYF. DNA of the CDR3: TGCAGTGGCGTCCCAACTAGCGGGGGCTCCGTCAATGAGCAGTACTTC.

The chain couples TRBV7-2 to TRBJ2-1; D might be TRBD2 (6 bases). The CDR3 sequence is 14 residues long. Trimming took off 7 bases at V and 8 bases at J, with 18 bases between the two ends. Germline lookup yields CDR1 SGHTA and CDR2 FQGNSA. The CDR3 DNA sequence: TGTGCCAGCACCTTTCCGGGAGACCACGATGAGCAGTTCTTC. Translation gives CASTFPGDHDEQFF. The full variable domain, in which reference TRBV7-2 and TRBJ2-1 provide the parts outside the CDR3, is GAGVSQSPSNKVTEKGKDVELRCDPISGHTALYWYRQSLGQGLEFLIYFQGNSAPDKSGLPSDRFSAERTGGSVSTLTIQRTQQEDSAVYLCASTFPGDHDEQFFGPGTRLTVL.

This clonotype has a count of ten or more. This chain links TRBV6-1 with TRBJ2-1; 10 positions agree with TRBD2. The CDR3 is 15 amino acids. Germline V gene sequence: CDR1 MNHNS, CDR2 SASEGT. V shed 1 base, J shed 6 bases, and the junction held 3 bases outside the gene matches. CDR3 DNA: TGTGCCAGCAGTGAAGAAGCGGGGGGGCCCAATGAGCAGTTCTTC. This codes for CASSEEAGGPNEQFF.

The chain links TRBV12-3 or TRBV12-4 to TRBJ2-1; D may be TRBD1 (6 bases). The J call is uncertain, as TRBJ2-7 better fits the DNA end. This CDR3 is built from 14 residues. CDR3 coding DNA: TGTGCCAGCAGTTTAGGACAGGAAAACAATGAGCAGTACTTC. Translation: CASSLGQENNEQYF.

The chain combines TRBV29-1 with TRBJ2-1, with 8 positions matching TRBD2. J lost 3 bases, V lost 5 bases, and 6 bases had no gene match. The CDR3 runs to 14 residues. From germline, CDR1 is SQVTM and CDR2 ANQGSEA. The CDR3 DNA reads TGCAGCGTTAATAGCGGGACGGGCTACAATGAGCAGTTCTTC. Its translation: CSVNSGTGYNEQFF.

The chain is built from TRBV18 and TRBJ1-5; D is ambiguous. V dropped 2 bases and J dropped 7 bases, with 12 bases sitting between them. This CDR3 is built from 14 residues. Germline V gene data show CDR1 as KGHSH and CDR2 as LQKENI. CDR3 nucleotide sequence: TGTGCCAGCTCACCAGGAGCAGCTGTGCAGCCCCAGCATTTT. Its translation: CASSPGAAVQPQHF.

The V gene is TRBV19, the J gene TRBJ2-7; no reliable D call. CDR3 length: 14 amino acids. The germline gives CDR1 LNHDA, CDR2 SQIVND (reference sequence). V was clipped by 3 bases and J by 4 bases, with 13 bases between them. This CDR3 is CASSIDTSIYEQYF. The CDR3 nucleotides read TGTGCCAGTAGTATCGACACTTCAATATACGAGCAGTACTTC.

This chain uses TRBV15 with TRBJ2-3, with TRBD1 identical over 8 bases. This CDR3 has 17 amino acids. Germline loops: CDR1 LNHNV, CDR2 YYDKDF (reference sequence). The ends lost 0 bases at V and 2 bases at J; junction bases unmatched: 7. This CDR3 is CATSRDQGAPNTDTQYF. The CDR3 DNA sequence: TGTGCCACCAGCAGAGATCAGGGGGCGCCGAACACAGATACGCAGTATTTT.

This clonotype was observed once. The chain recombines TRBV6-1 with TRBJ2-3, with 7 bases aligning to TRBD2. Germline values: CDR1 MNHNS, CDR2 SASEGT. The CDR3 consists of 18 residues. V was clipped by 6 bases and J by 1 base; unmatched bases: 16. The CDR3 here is CASRAAVAGPAGTDTQYF. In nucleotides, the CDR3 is TGTGCCAGCAGGGCCGCGGTAGCGGGCCCCGCGGGCACAGATACGCAGTATTTT.

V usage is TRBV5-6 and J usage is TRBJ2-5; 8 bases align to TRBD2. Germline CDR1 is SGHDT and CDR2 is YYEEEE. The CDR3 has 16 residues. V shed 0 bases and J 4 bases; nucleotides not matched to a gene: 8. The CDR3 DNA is TGTGCCAGCAGCTTGGCCGGACTAGCCTTCCCAGAGACCCAGTACTTC. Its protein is CASSLAGLAFPETQYF.

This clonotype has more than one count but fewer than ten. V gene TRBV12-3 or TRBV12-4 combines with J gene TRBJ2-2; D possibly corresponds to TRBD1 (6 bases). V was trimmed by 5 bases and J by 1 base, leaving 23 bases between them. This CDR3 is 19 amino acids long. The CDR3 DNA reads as TGTGCCAGCAGTCAACCGGCCCGTGTGCCAGGGGAGAACACCGGGGAGCTGTTTTTT. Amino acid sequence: CASSQPARVPGENTGELFF.

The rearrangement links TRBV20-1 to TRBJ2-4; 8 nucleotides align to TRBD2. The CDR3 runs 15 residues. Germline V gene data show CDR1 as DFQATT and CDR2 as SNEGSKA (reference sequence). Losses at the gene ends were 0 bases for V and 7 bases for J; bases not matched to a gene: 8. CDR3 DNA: TGCAGTGCTAGAGAGTTAGCGGGATCATGGAACATTCAGTACTTC. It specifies CSARELAGSWNIQYF.

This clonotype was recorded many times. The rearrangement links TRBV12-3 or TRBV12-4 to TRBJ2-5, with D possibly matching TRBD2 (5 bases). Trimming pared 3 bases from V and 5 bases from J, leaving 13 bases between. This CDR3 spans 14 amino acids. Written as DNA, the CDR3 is TGTGCCAGCAGTTTGGTCCGAGGCGGGGAGACCCAGTACTTC. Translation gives CASSLVRGGETQYF.

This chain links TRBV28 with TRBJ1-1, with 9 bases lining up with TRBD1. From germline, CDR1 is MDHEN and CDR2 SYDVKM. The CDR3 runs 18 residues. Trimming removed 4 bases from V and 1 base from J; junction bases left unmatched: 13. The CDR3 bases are TGTGCCAGCAGTTCGTGGACAGGGGATTTTGATGGGAACACTGAAGCTTTCTTT. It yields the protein CASSSWTGDFDGNTEAFF.

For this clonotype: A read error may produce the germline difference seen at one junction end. The CDR3 region is CSATWGSGDSYNEQYF. The DNA for the CDR3 is TGCAGCGCTACCTGGGGTAGCGGAGACTCCTACAATGAGCAGTACTTC. The rearrangement links TRBV20-1 to TRBJ2-7; perhaps TRBD2 as D (6 bases). The CDR3 sequence is 16 residues long. Germline V gene data show CDR1 as DFQATT and CDR2 as SNEGSKA (reference sequence).

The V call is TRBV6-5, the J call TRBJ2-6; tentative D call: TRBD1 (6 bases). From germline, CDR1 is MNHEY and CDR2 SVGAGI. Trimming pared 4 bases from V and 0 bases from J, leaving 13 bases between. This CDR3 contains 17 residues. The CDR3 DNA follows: TGTGCCAGCAGTTCCGACAGGTTTCTCTCTGGGGCCAACGTCCTGACTTTC. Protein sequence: CASSSDRFLSGANVLTF.

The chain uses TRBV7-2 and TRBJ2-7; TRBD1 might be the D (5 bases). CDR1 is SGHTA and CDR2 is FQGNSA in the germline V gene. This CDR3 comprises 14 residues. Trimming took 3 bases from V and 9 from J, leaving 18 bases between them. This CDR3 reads CASSFSGRQNGQYF. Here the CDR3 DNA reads TGTGCCAGCAGCTTCTCCGGTCGACAGAACGGGCAGTACTTC.

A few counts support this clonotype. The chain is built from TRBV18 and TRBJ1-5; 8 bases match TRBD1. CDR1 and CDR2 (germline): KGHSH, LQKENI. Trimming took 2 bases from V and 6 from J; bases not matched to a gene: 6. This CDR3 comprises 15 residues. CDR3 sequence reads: CASSPISGGGQPQHF. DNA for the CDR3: TGTGCCAGCTCACCAATTTCAGGGGGCGGTCAGCCCCAGCATTTT.